The rows below give T cell receptor beta chains drawn from one sample of a study of blood T cell repertoires in COVID-19. Method: immunoSEQ multiplex PCR; TCRdb's copy keeps in-frame clones and lacks some. Counted here are 220,000 or so clones, more than 80% occurring once; the ten biggest clones make up 0.85% to 0.9%. Specimen: PBMCs or T cells enriched from blood (not recorded which). All receptors derive from a man in his forties or fifties who had been exposed to COVID-19. Each CDR3 is given with its conserved first and last residue. Expanded clones are given a class, and other clones once, few, many or no size at all.

TRBJ1-5,TRBV30,NA,CAWSVPGDSNQPQHF
TRBJ2-5,TRBV6-2/TRBV6-3,NA,CASSYSSGGGQETQYF
TRBJ2-1,TRBV18,NA,CASSPIYSGSSYNEQFF
TRBJ2-5,TRBV5-4,NA,CASSLDEGETQYF
TRBJ1-1,TRBV13,NA,CASSSTGANTEAFF
TRBJ2-1,TRBV24-1,once,CATSDRAGGPAGEQFF
TRBJ1-5,TRBV13,NA,CASSLTGANQPQHF
TRBJ2-7,TRBV18,NA,CASSPVNAFSYEQYF
TRBJ1-1,TRBV19,NA,CASSGSRYSTGNTEAFF
TRBJ1-5,TRBV6-5,NA,CASKIVRGSNQPQHF
TRBJ2-1,TRBV28,NA,CASSSSGRARNEQFF
TRBJ2-1,TRBV3-1/TRBV3-2,NA,CASSRGGTADYNEQFF
TRBJ1-4,TRBV7-9,NA,CASSPNEKLFF
TRBJ2-5,TRBV5-1,NA,CASSLRSRALQETQYF
TRBJ1-3,TRBV4-1,NA,CASSQERQGIYTIYF
TRBJ2-3,TRBV10-3,NA,CASRKTSGSSDTQYF
TRBJ2-1,TRBV15,NA,CATSGLRQRYYNEQFF
TRBJ1-1,TRBV5-3,NA,CARSLERTAEAFF
TRBJ1-2,TRBV2,many,CASTRDRNYGYTF
TRBJ1-1,TRBV5-4,NA,CASSSVIQGTRFEAFF
TRBJ2-2,TRBV3-1/TRBV3-2,few,CASSQDASGGSTGELFF
TRBJ2-7,TRBV5-1,NA,CASSTRTGGDEQYF
TRBJ1-2,TRBV24-1,NA,CATSDPGTGGSYGYTF
TRBJ1-1,TRBV29-1,NA,CSGGGGNTEAFF
TRBJ2-2,TRBV28,NA,CASSSAGELFF
TRBJ1-4,TRBV11-2,NA,CASSLPGKLFF
TRBJ2-3,TRBV5-1,NA,CASSFQGASTDTQYF
TRBJ1-1,TRBV19,NA,CASSIVAGSGTEAFF
TRBJ1-1,TRBV19,NA,CASSIVMNTEAFF
TRBJ2-2,TRBV27,NA,CASSFIAGAHIGELFF